The clone carrying this T cell receptor (beta chain) turned up a few times. The sample is drawn from a study of blood T cell repertoires in COVID-19. V lost 2 bases and J lost 1, with 8 bases in between. This CDR3 has 14 amino acids. Germline loops: CDR1 LNHDA, CDR2 SQIVND (reference sequence). Clones were sequenced by immunoSEQ multiplex PCR, and TCRdb holds only the in-frame ones, with some missing. In the table there are roughly 250,000 clones, roughly 90% of which are singletons. The sequence derives from a woman in her fifties or sixties who had recovered from COVID-19. The chain combines TRBV19 with TRBJ1-1; perhaps TRBD1 as D (6 bases). The specimen sequenced was PBMCs or T cells enriched from blood (not recorded which). The CDR3 nucleotides read TGTGCCAGTAGTATATCGGACAGGAACACTGAAGCTTTCTTT. Residues: CASSISDRNTEAFF.